This is a list of T cell receptor beta chains from one sample in a study of identical twins. In TCRdb, the 5' RACE reads were re-called with MiXCR into one record per CDR3 protein. Here the sample spans roughly 700,000 distinct CDR3 sequences, approximately 9% being singletons. The same sample was also used in a study of yellow fever vaccine responses in identical twins.

The sample taken for sequencing was PBMCs. These receptors originate from a woman between 18 and 30 years old in good health. The conserved cysteine and the conserved F or W are not part of the CDR3 here.

CDR3aa,j_gene,v_gene
SANLGQNGYT,TRBJ1-2,TRBV20-1
ASKGFANTGELF,TRBJ2-2,TRBV6-1
ASSSQGDSPLH,TRBJ1-6,TRBV12-3/TRBV12-4
SARDPLTDSGRPYEQY,TRBJ2-7,TRBV20-1
ATSRDFRVEETQY,TRBJ2-5,TRBV15
ASSLSVTGAYNEQF,TRBJ2-1,TRBV28
ASSFTGSGKNIQY,TRBJ2-4,TRBV27
ASSHGTSGSEQF,TRBJ2-1,TRBV4-1
ASSSNRGDEQF,TRBJ2-1,TRBV12-3/TRBV12-4
SASITGLRYTEAF,TRBJ1-1,TRBV20-1
AWSSYGGELF,TRBJ2-2,TRBV30
ASSPLPGQGPYEQY,TRBJ2-7,TRBV5-6
ASSSHQGAIAEAF,TRBJ1-1,TRBV28
ASSLGQGIIYEQY,TRBJ2-7,TRBV7-9
ASSPQPRESTEAF,TRBJ1-1,TRBV12-3/TRBV12-4
ASSFGLAGGPSSYEQY,TRBJ2-7,TRBV5-1
ASSQERFEGVNEQF,TRBJ2-1,TRBV4-3
ASSFAEHSYEQY,TRBJ2-7,TRBV6-5
ASSYGGGLGDTQY,TRBJ2-3,TRBV6-5
ASSFIGAEAF,TRBJ1-1,TRBV27
ASRPFTGFDGSPLH,TRBJ1-6,TRBV6-1
ATSGAQETQY,TRBJ2-5,TRBV6-2/TRBV6-3
ASSLGRREFQETQY,TRBJ2-5,TRBV5-8
ATTLPEAAPDTQY,TRBJ2-3,TRBV6-1
ASSTVGLAIYNEQF,TRBJ2-1,TRBV6-1
CVEGGGWDRGETQY,TRBJ2-5,TRBV29-1
ASNRDGYNEQF,TRBJ2-1,TRBV6-1
ASRPGQVADTQY,TRBJ2-3,TRBV2
ASSLRDTSTGELF,TRBJ2-2,TRBV18
ASSTPGREF,TRBJ2-1,TRBV6-5
ASSPSLLGGEQY,TRBJ2-7,TRBV27
ASRRRLSYEQY,TRBJ2-7,TRBV7-8
ASSQGAASGMRDTQY,TRBJ2-3,TRBV4-1
ATSRDVRDNQPQH,TRBJ1-5,TRBV15
SVDRGSDTQY,TRBJ2-3,TRBV29-1
ASSPRLAGVPKEDTQY,TRBJ2-3,TRBV11-1
SADGPLTEAF,TRBJ1-1,TRBV20-1
ASSGDEGENYGYT,TRBJ1-2,TRBV7-6
ASVGGLAGNTQY,TRBJ2-3,TRBV7-2
ASSPTAGTRETQY,TRBJ2-5,TRBV7-3
ASRRPGLTPSVEQY,TRBJ2-7,TRBV6-2/TRBV6-3
ASSTTNSGRAGETQY,TRBJ2-5,TRBV7-9
ASSPTRSQPQH,TRBJ1-5,TRBV12-3/TRBV12-4
ASSSYTRRNNEQF,TRBJ2-1,TRBV11-2
ASSRGQPRTEAF,TRBJ1-1,TRBV5-4
ASSQDGLAGGPYEQY,TRBJ2-7,TRBV4-3
ASSPGTGTAPLH,TRBJ1-6,TRBV5-1
ASSPDLEAQY,TRBJ2-3,TRBV5-1
ASSPSGGAGNEQF,TRBJ2-1,TRBV7-3
ASRPGTESKNIQY,TRBJ2-4,TRBV7-2
ASSPKDGHGYT,TRBJ1-2,TRBV5-1
ASSDSGGVYNEQF,TRBJ2-1,TRBV25-1
ASSLTGFEAF,TRBJ1-1,TRBV12-3/TRBV12-4
ASKSGQTNTGELF,TRBJ2-2,TRBV27
ASSVMDRGVYEQY,TRBJ2-7,TRBV9
SVALADRRQETQY,TRBJ2-5,TRBV29-1
ADFNEGSLSKGFEQY,TRBJ2-7,TRBV15